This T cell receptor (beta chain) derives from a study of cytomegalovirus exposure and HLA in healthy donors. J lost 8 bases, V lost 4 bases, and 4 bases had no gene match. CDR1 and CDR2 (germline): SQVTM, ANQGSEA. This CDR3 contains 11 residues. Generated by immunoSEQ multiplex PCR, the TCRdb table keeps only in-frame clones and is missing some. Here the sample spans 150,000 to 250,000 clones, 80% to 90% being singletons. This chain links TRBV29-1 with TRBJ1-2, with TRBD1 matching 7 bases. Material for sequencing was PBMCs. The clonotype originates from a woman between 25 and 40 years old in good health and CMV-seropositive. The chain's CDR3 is CSVGQGEGYTF. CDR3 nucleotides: TGCAGCGTTGGGCAGGGGGAAGGCTACACCTTC.